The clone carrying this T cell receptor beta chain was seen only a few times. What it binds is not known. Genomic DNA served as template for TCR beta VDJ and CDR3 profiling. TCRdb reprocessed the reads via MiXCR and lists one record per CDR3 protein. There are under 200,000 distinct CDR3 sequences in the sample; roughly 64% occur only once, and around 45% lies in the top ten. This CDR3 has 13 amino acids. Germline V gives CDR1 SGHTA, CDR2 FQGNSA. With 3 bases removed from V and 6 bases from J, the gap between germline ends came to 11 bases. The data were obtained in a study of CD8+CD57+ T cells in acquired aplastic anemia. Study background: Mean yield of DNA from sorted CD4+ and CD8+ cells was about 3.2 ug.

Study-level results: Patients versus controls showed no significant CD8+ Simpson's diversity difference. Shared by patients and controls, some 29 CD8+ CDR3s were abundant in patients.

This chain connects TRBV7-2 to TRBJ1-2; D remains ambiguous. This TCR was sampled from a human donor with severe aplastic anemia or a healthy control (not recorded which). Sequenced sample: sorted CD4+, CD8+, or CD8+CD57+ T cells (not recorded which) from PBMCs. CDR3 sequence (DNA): TGTGCCAGCAGCTTCCGGGGAGGACATGGCTACACCTTC. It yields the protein CASSFRGGHGYTF.